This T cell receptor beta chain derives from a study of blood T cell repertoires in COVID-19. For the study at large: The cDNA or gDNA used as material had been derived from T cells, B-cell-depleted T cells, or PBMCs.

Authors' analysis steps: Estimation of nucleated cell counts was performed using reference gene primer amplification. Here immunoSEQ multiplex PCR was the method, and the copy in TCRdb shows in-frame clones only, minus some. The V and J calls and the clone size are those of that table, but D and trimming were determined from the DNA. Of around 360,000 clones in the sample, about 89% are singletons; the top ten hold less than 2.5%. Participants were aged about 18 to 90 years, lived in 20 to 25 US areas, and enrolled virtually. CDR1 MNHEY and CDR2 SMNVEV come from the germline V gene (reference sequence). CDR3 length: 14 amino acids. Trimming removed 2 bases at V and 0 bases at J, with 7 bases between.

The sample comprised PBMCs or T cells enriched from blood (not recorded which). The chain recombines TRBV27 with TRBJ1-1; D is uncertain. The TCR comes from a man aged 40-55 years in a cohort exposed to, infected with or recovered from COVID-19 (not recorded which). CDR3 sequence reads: CASSLGPMNTEAFF. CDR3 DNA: TGTGCCAGCAGTTTAGGCCCCATGAACACTGAAGCTTTCTTT.